This paragraph reports one T cell receptor beta chain. In the authors' workflow: Reference gene primer amplification yielded estimated nucleated cell counts. Assay used: immunoSEQ multiplex PCR; TCRdb lists only in-frame clones, some missing. D and trimming come from the DNA, and the V and J calls and clone size come from that table. This sample carries approximately 230,000 clones, around 89% of them seen once, and the ten largest clones take approximately 4.1%. The data stem from a study of blood T cell repertoires in COVID-19. Study-level information: There were acute and convalescent COVID-19 samples, and they came from the United States, Italy and Spain.

Resolution of symptoms, clearance, or two negative PCRs was present in recovered Cohort 3 donors. Germline CDR1 KGHDR, CDR2 SFDVKD. The CDR3 totals 16 residues. The trim removed 1 base at V and 8 bases at J, leaving 7 bases unmatched. The TCR originated in a woman aged 25-40 years who had recovered from COVID-19. The specimen was PBMCs or T cells enriched from blood (not recorded which). The chain couples TRBV24-1 to TRBJ2-1; TRBD2 matches 10 bases. CDR3 region: CATSDLPSGRVYEQFF. The CDR3, as DNA: TGTGCCACCAGTGATTTACCTAGCGGGAGAGTCTATGAGCAGTTCTTC.